Included here is one T cell receptor (beta chain) sequence, with context. This sample was taken from a study of blood T cell repertoires in COVID-19. Study background: The study drew acute and convalescent COVID-19 samples from the United States, Italy and Spain. PBMCs, B-cell-depleted T cells, or T cells were the source of the cDNA or gDNA that made up the material.

Per the original methods: Nucleated cell counts were estimated from reference gene primer amplification. Profiling relied on immunoSEQ multiplex PCR, and the TCRdb table lists in-frame clones only, not all of them. From that table come the V and J calls and clone size; the DNA was used to work out D and trimming. The table shows around 53,000 clones, with about 88% occurring only once. Germline assignment: CDR1 LGHNT and CDR2 FRNRAP. Losses at the gene ends were 0 bases for V and 1 base for J; bases not matched to a gene: 9. The CDR3 length is 19 residues. This TCR was sampled from a man between 65 and 85 years old with active COVID-19. The specimen sequenced was peripheral blood. The chain uses TRBV12-5 and TRBJ1-1; 12 bases match TRBD1. In DNA, the CDR3 is TGTGCTAGTGGTTTGGTAAATGTGGGACAGGGGGCGTGGAACACTGAAGCTTTCTTT. Protein: CASGLVNVGQGAWNTEAFF.